Shown below are 21 T cell receptor beta chains from a single sample sequenced in a study of blood T cell repertoires in COVID-19. The method was immunoSEQ multiplex PCR; TCRdb's version includes in-frame clones alone and lacks a portion of them. The profile shows about 330,000 clones, around 87% of them singletons. Sequenced sample: PBMCs or T cells enriched from blood (not recorded which). The receptors here all came from a young woman who had recovered from COVID-19.

This clone was observed a few times. Different DNA sequences within this sample yield the same CDR3. The chain is built from TRBV5-1 and TRBJ1-3, with D unresolved. This CDR3 is built from 14 residues. The germline V gene has CDR1 SGHRS and CDR2 YFSETQ. V was trimmed by 4 bases and J by 0 bases, leaving 8 bases between them. This chain's CDR3 is CASSPGSSGNTIYF. DNA of the CDR3: TGCGCCAGCAGCCCGGGAAGCTCTGGAAACACCATATATTTT.

The genes are TRBV2 and TRBJ1-2; 7 positions match TRBD1. The CDR3 runs to 17 residues. Germline V CDR1 and CDR2: SNHLY, FYNNEI. Trimming took 2 bases from V and 4 from J; bases not matched to a gene: 13. In DNA, the CDR3 is TGTGCCAGCAGTGAATTGAACTGGGGACAGATTATCTATGGCTACACCTTC. Residues: CASSELNWGQIIYGYTF.

The chain recombines TRBV11-2 with TRBJ2-3; the match to TRBD2 covers 14 bases. CDR3 length: 15 residues. V was clipped by 5 bases and J by 7 bases; unmatched bases: 5. Germline V gives CDR1 SGHAT, CDR2 FQNNGV. CDR3 sequence reads: CASSRGLAGVYTQYF. Here the CDR3 DNA reads TGTGCCAGCAGCCGGGGACTAGCGGGGGTATATACGCAGTATTTT.

CDR3 nucleotide sequence: TGTGCCACCAGTGATACCGGGACAGGGGGATCCTGGGGCAATCAGCCCCAGCATTTT. Protein: CATSDTGTGGSWGNQPQHF. The rearrangement uses TRBV24-1 and TRBJ1-5; 11 positions match TRBD1. V shed 3 bases and J 2 bases; nucleotides not matched to a gene: 11. CDR3 length: 19 amino acids. CDR1 KGHDR and CDR2 SFDVKD come from the germline V gene.

The J gene is TRBJ1-5, the V gene TRBV19; TRBD1 aligns across 7 bases. V lost 5 bases and J lost 0; bases outside the gene matches: 16. CDR3 length: 19 residues. Germline V CDR1 and CDR2: LNHDA, SQIVND (reference sequence). The CDR3 nucleotides read TGTGCCAGTAGTTGGGACTGGGACAGCCTCGAAGATAGCAATCAGCCCCAGCATTTT. Its protein is CASSWDWDSLEDSNQPQHF.

The CDR3 reads CASSQDRSGTGIQPQHF. The DNA for the CDR3 is TGCGCCAGCAGCCAAGATCGCAGTGGGACAGGAATCCAGCCCCAGCATTTT. The rearrangement joins TRBV4-3 to TRBJ1-5; 8 bases map to TRBD1. Germline V CDR1 and CDR2: LGHNA, YSLEER. Germline trimming cut 0 bases from V and 7 bases from J; bases unmatched to any gene: 11. The CDR3 contains 17 residues.

This clone appeared a single time. This rearrangement joins TRBV5-1 to TRBJ2-1; TRBD2 matches at 10 bases. Germline CDR1 is SGHRS and CDR2 is YFSETQ. The CDR3 contains 16 residues. The V gene end was trimmed by 0 bases and the J gene end by 3 bases; junction bases not matched to a gene: 3. The CDR3 loop is CASSLASGGVYNEQFF. CDR3 DNA sequence: TGCGCCAGCAGCTTGGCTAGCGGGGGTGTCTACAATGAGCAGTTCTTC.

The genes are TRBV12-5 and TRBJ1-5; 10 bases agree with TRBD1. The junction had 8 bases not matched to a gene; V was cut back by 2 bases and J by 4 bases. Germline CDR1 is LGHNT and CDR2 is FRNRAP. The CDR3 has 17 amino acids. The CDR3 bases are TGTGCTAGTGGTTTGTCCCCGAGGGGACAGGGGAATCAGCCCCAGCATTTT. Protein sequence: CASGLSPRGQGNQPQHF.

The J gene is TRBJ1-3, the V gene TRBV28; D is perhaps TRBD1 (5 bases). The CDR3 loop spans 13 amino acids. Germline V lookup: CDR1 MDHEN, CDR2 SYDVKM. Trimming left V 6 bases short and J 9 bases short, with 15 bases between. CDR3: CASRLPGQGTIYF. DNA of the CDR3: TGTGCCAGCAGACTGCCTGGACAAGGCACCATATATTTT. The full variable domain, its missing parts supplied by reference TRBV28 and TRBJ1-3, is DVKVTQSSRYLVKRTGEKVFLECVQDMDHENMFWYRQDPGLGLRLIYFSYDVKMKEKGDIPEGYSVSREKKERFSLILESASTNQTSMYLCASRLPGQGTIYFGEGSWLTVV.

The chain carries TRBV7-9 and TRBJ1-5; D unresolved. Germline V gene lookup returns CDR1 SEHNR and CDR2 FQNEAQ (reference sequence). The CDR3 runs to 13 residues. V lost 1 base and J 7 bases, leaving 8 bases between the germline ends. In DNA form, the CDR3 reads TGTGCCAGCAGCTTAGGTGTCCGGCAGCCCCAGCATTTT. This codes for CASSLGVRQPQHF.

In regard to this clone: Other DNA variants within this sample encode the same CDR3. V gene TRBV6-5 combines with J gene TRBJ1-2; 9 nucleotides align to TRBD1. Germline CDR1 is MNHEY and CDR2 is SVGAGI. J gave up 6 bases and V 5 bases, and 1 base lay outside the gene matches. The CDR3 has 12 amino acids. The CDR3 DNA sequence: TGTGCCAGCAGTCGGACAGGGGATGGCTACACCTTC. Protein: CASSRTGDGYTF.

Remarks on this clone: The sample has other DNA sequences that encode this CDR3 too. V is TRBV3-1 (or the pseudogene TRBV3-2) and J is TRBJ1-1; D is uncertain. From germline, CDR1 is LGHDT and CDR2 YNNKEL (reference sequence). CDR3 length equals 13 residues. V lost 1 base to trimming and J lost 5 bases, with 8 bases between them. This CDR3 is CASSQGRGTEAFF. The CDR3 DNA follows: TGTGCCAGCAGCCAAGGACGGGGTACTGAAGCTTTCTTT.

V is TRBV5-6 and J is TRBJ2-7; weak D call: TRBD1 (6 bases). From germline, CDR1 is SGHDT and CDR2 YYEEEE. V dropped 4 bases and J dropped 3 bases, with 17 bases sitting between them. The CDR3 runs to 15 residues. Here the CDR3 reads CASSEKDRSRYEQYF. In DNA form, the CDR3 reads TGTGCCAGCAGCGAGAAGGACAGAAGCCGCTACGAGCAGTACTTC.

CDR3 amino acids: CAWSRGTAGGYTF. In DNA, the CDR3 is TGTGCCTGGAGTCGGGGCACCGCGGGAGGCTACACCTTC. The J gene is TRBJ1-2, the V gene TRBV30; weak D call: TRBD1 (5 bases). Germline V lookup: CDR1 GTSNPN, CDR2 SVGIG (reference sequence). Trimming pared 2 bases from V and 8 bases from J, leaving 15 bases between. CDR3 length: 13 residues.

The gene calls are TRBV19 and TRBJ2-1; TRBD2 aligns across 7 bases. Trimming took 5 bases from V and 4 from J; bases not matched to a gene: 5. The CDR3 runs 14 residues. Germline lookup yields CDR1 LNHDA and CDR2 SQIVND (reference sequence). The CDR3: CASSAGGIYNEQFF. In DNA form, the CDR3 reads TGTGCCAGTAGTGCCGGGGGGATATACAATGAGCAGTTCTTC.

This chain connects TRBV27 to TRBJ2-2; TRBD2 matches at 11 bases. Trimming took 2 bases from V and 7 from J; bases not matched to a gene: 6. The CDR3 runs to 16 residues. The germline gives CDR1 MNHEY, CDR2 SMNVEV (reference sequence). CDR3 residues: CASSLHSGGAGGELFF. In nucleotides, the CDR3 is TGTGCCAGCAGTTTACATAGCGGGGGGGCCGGCGGGGAGCTGTTTTTT.

The chain carries TRBV28 and TRBJ2-7, with 13 nucleotides matching TRBD2. The CDR3 is 17 residues long. The germline V gene encodes CDR1 MDHEN and CDR2 SYDVKM. V lost 5 bases, J lost 0 bases, and 7 bases stayed unmatched. The CDR3 DNA reads TGTGCCAGCAGTCTAGGACTAGCGGGGGCGAGCTCCTACGAGCAGTACTTC. Translating gives CASSLGLAGASSYEQYF.

This sequence joins TRBV27 and TRBJ2-5; a possible D gene is TRBD2 (6 bases). V was trimmed by 3 bases and J by 5 bases, leaving 16 bases between them. The CDR3 sequence is 15 residues long. CDR1 is MNHEY, CDR2 SMNVEV, per germline (reference sequence). The CDR3 sequence is CASSLRRERMETQYF. The CDR3 coding sequence is TGTGCCAGCAGTTTGAGACGGGAGCGGATGGAGACCCAGTACTTC.

This sequence joins TRBV9 and TRBJ1-2; 9 bases fit TRBD1. The germline CDR1 and CDR2 sequences are SGDLS and YYNGEE. The length of the CDR3 is 19 residues. J was trimmed by 5 bases and V by 4 bases; bases with no gene match: 21. The CDR3 region is CASSTRDRVSPRTWYGYTF. CDR3 coding DNA: TGTGCCAGCAGCACCCGGGACAGGGTTTCCCCGCGGACATGGTATGGCTACACCTTC.

This chain connects TRBV30 to TRBJ1-3, with unresolved D. The CDR3 contains 13 residues. The germline V gene has CDR1 GTSNPN and CDR2 SVGIG (reference sequence). The CDR3 DNA sequence: TGTGGGGCGGGAGTAGCAGCTGGAAACACCATATATTTT. Amino acid sequence: CGAGVAAGNTIYF. The whole variable domain, filled in from reference TRBV30 and TRBJ1-3, reads SQTIHQWPATLVQPVGSPLSLECTVEGTSNPNLYWYRQAAGRGLQLLFYSVGIGQISSEVPQNLSASRPQDRQFILSSKKLLLSDSGFYLCGAGVAAGNTIYFGEGSWLTVV.

The J gene is TRBJ1-6, the V gene TRBV6-5; 7 nucleotides agree with TRBD1. Trimming took 7 bases from V and 5 from J; bases not matched to a gene: 8. There are 15 residues in the CDR3. Germline CDR1 MNHEY, CDR2 SVGAGI. CDR3 protein: CASNLRQGNNSPLHF. Written as DNA, the CDR3 is TGTGCCAGCAACCTGAGACAGGGTAATAATTCACCCCTCCACTTT.